This TCR beta chain was obtained from a study of technical replicates of blood from a few donors. This clone came up once. Only in-frame clones appear in the TCRdb table, and some are missing; sequencing was by immunoSEQ multiplex PCR. The sample holds about 60,000 clones, around 88% seen once. The CDR3 totals 13 residues. Germline loops: CDR1 MNHEY, CDR2 SVGAGI. The V gene lost 0 bases and the J gene lost 5 bases, with 7 bases spanning the gap. The chain recombines TRBV6-5 with TRBJ2-5; D perhaps matches TRBD1 (6 bases). Sample: PBMCs. The source is a human donor in good health. Some clones in this sample may be carry-over from other donors' samples. CDR3 protein: CASSYSGAETQYF. In nucleotides, the CDR3 is TGTGCCAGCAGTTACTCGGGGGCCGAGACCCAGTACTTC.